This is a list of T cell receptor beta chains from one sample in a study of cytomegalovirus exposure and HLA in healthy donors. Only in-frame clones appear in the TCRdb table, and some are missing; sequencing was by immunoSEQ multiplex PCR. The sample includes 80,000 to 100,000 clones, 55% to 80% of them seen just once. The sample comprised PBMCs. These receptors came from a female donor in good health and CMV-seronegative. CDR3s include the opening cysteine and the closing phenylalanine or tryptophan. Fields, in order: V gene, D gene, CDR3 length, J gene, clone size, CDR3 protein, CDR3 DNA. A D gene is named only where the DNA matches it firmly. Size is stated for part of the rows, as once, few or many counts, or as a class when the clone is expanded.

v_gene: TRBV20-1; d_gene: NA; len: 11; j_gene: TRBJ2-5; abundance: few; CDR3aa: CSATRGETQYF; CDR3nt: TGCAGTGCCACCCGGGGAGAGACCCAGTACTTC
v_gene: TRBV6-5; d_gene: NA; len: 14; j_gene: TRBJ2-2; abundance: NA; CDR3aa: CASSYIAETGELFF; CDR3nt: TGTGCCAGCAGTTACATCGCCGAGACCGGGGAGCTGTTTTTT
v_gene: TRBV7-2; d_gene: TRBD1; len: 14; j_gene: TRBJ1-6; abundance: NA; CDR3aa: CASSSGQGTSPLHF; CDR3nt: TGTGCCAGCAGCTCGGGACAGGGGACTTCACCCCTCCACTTT
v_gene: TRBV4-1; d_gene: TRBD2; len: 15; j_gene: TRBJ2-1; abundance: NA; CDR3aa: CASSPGLAGGDEQFF; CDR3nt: TGCGCCAGCAGCCCTGGACTAGCGGGGGGGGATGAGCAGTTCTTC
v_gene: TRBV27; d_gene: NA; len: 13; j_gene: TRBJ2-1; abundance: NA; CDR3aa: CASRGAPYNEQFF; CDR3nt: TGTGCCAGCAGGGGGGCCCCCTACAATGAGCAGTTCTTC
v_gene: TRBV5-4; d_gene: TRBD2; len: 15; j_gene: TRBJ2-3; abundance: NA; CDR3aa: CASSFGTRSTDTQYF; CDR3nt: TGTGCCAGCAGCTTCGGGACTAGAAGCACAGATACGCAGTATTTT
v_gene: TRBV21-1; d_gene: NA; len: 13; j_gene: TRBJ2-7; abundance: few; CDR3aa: CASTWDRLNEQYF; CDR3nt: TGTGCCAGCACCTGGGACAGGCTGAACGAGCAGTACTTC
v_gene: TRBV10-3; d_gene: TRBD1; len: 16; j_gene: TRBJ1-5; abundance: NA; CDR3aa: CAISDIDRGGNQPQHF; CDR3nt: TGTGCCATCAGTGATATTGACAGGGGAGGGAATCAGCCCCAGCATTTT
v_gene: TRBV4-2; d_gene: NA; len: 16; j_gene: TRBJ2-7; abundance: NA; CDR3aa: CASSQDEGSGTYEQYF; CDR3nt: TGTGCCAGCAGCCAAGATGAAGGTTCAGGTACCTACGAGCAGTACTTC
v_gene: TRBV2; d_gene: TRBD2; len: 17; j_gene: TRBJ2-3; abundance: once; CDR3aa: CASSEASSGTSTDTQYF; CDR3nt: TGTGCCAGCAGCGAGGCCTCTAGCGGGACTAGCACAGATACGCAGTATTTT
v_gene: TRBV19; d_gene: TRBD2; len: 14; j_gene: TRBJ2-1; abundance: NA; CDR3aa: CASSTTSGRSEQFF; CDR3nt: TGTGCCAGTAGTACCACTAGCGGGAGGAGTGAGCAGTTCTTC
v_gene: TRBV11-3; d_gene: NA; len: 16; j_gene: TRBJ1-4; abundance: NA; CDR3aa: CASSLGVTTENEKLFF; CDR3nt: TGTGCCAGCAGCTTAGGGGTAACGACAGAAAATGAAAAACTGTTTTTT
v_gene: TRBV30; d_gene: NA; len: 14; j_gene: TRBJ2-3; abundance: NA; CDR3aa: CAWSSPGSADTQYF; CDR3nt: TGTGCCTGGAGTAGCCCGGGAAGCGCCGATACGCAGTATTTT
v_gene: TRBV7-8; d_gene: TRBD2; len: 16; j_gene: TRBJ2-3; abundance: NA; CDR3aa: CASSLARLADADTQYF; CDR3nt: TGTGCCAGCAGCTTAGCGCGGCTAGCGGATGCAGATACGCAGTATTTT
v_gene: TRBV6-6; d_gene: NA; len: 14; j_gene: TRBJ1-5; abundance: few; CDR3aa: CASSRGSPGQPQHF; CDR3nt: TGTGCCAGCAGCCGGGGGAGTCCCGGTCAGCCCCAGCATTTT
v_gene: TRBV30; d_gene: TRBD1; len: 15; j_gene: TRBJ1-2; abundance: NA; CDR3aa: CAWTPGRGLDYGYTF; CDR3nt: TGTGCCTGGACCCCCGGAAGGGGGCTGGACTATGGCTACACCTTC
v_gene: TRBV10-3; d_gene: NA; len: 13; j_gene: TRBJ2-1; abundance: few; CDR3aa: CASEGDQNNEQFF; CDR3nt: TGTGCCAGCGAGGGGGACCAGAACAATGAGCAGTTCTTC
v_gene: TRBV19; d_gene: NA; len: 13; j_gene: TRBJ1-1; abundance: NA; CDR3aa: CASSSQTGTEAFF; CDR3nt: TGTGCCAGTAGTAGTCAGACGGGGACTGAAGCTTTCTTT
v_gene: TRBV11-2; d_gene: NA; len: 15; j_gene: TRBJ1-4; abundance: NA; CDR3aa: CASSFGGVSNEKLFF; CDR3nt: TGTGCCAGCAGCTTTGGAGGGGTCTCCAATGAAAAACTGTTTTTT
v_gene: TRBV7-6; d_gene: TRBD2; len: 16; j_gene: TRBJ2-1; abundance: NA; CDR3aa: CASSGGLATSYNEQFF; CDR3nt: TGTGCCAGCAGCGGAGGACTAGCCACCTCCTACAATGAGCAGTTCTTC
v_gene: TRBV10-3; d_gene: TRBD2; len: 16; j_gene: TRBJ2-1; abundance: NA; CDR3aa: CAISPGGSGGNNEQFF; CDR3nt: TGTGCCATCAGCCCTGGGGGTAGCGGGGGGAACAATGAGCAGTTCTTC
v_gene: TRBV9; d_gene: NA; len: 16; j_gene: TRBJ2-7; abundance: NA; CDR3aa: CASSPTGTNLFYEQYF; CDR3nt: TGTGCCAGCAGCCCAACCGGGACAAATCTTTTCTACGAGCAGTACTTC
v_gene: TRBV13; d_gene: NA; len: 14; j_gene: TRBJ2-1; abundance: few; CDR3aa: CASSLRRSYNEQFF; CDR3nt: TGTGCCAGCAGCTTAAGGCGGTCCTACAATGAGCAGTTCTTC
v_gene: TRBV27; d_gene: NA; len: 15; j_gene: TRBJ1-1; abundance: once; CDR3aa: CASSFERSSNTEAFF; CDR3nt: TGTGCCAGCAGTTTCGAGAGATCCTCGAACACTGAAGCTTTCTTT
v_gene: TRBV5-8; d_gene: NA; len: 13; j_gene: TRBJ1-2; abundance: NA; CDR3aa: CASSLVPGGGYTF; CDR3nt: TGTGCCAGCAGCTTGGTTCCGGGTGGAGGCTACACCTTC
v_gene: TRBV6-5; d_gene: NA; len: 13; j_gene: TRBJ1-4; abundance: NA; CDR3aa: CATRGQINEKLFF; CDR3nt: TGTGCCACTCGAGGGCAGATTAATGAAAAACTGTTTTTT
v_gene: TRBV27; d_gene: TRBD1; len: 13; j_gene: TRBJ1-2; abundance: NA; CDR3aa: CASRPGQVYGYTF; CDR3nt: TGTGCCAGCAGACCGGGACAGGTCTATGGCTACACCTTC